This TCR beta chain was obtained from a study of OX40 agonist ivuxolimab in advanced cancers. Looking at the study overall: Ivuxolimab, which targeted the costimulatory receptor OX40 (CD134), was an agonistic, fully human IgG2 monoclonal antibody. Intravenous ivuxolimab was administered to patients every 2 weeks at six dose levels: 0.01, 0.1, 0.3, 1.5, 3 and 10 mg/kg. Among the roughly 50 dose-escalation patients, about 20 had hepatocellular carcinoma, about 15 melanoma, 9 renal cell carcinoma and 9 head and neck cancer. In the dose-escalation cohort, 82.7% of patients were male, and the mean age was approximately 60 years, with a range of about 23 to 85. Prior anti-PD-1, anti-PD-L1 or anti-CTLA-4 therapy was permitted, and less than 45% of dose-escalation patients had received checkpoint inhibitors. Partial responses were achieved by three dose-escalation patients, of whom one had hepatocellular carcinoma and two had cutaneous melanoma. Peripheral TCRbeta sequencing was intended to test whether TCR sequence diversity was altered and clonal T-cell expansion was caused by ivuxolimab. The monotherapy dose-escalation portion (N of about 49 patients) of the phase I ivuxolimab trial is reported in the paper.

This clone has only a few counts. Its antigen is not yet known. The record has no base qualities; no much larger clone is one base away. Patients with a history of autoimmune disease or receiving systemic immunosuppression were excluded from the trial. Peripheral blood for TCR sequencing was collected from all dose cohorts at baseline, on cycle 4 day 1, and on cycle 7 day 1. Samples came from an open-label, multicenter, first-in-human phase I dose-escalation trial of ivuxolimab. Adults with locally advanced or metastatic melanoma, renal cell, hepatocellular, or head and neck squamous cell carcinoma were enrolled in the trial. CD4+ and CD8+ T cells were sorted separately from peripheral blood before TCR sequencing. The study at large found these results: At doses of 0.1 to 3.0 mg/kg, clonal expansion of both CD4+ and CD8+ blood T cells was observed from baseline to week 6. After ivuxolimab, CD8+ T cells had more expanded clones than CD4+ T cells on average. In the 0.1-3.0 mg/kg groups, partial responders were among the patients with the lowest normalized peripheral clonal expansion, particularly in CD8+ T cells. The antigen specificity of the peripheral T cells that underwent clonal expansion was not determined. Low levels of normalized T-cell clonal expansion were also seen in some patients who did not respond.

Genomic DNA was isolated from the sorted cells so that the TCRbeta CDR3 region could be sequenced. The immunoSEQ Assay was used for sequencing of TCRbeta CDR3 regions. What TCRdb holds here is the immuneACCESS table cut down to in-frame rearrangements. Part of the clones is not present; checked against another copy, under half of the missing clones reflect an unresolved V gene, and the others are unexplained. The sample includes 80,000 or so clones, with more than 70% observed a single time. The top ten constitute 2% to 2.5% of the sample. Clipping removes 6 bases from V and 6 bases from J, with 11 as the unmatched junction base count. The germline V gene (reference sequence) yields LNHDA for CDR1 and SQIVND for CDR2. There are 16 amino acids in the CDR3, from cysteine to phenylalanine inclusive. CDR3 DNA is the only sequence kept; it has 48 bases, read in frame from the first base.

The chain is assembled from TRBV19 and TRBJ1-6; TRBD1 agrees with 7 junctional bases. This TCR was sampled from an adult with an advanced solid tumor such as melanoma, head and neck, liver or kidney cancer. The material sequenced was CD4+ or CD8+ T cells sorted from blood, taken in a trial of the OX40 agonist ivuxolimab. The CDR3 sequence is CASSSLRQGSNSPLHF. The DNA sequence is as follows: TGTGCCAGTAGCTCTCTACGACAGGGCAGTAATTCACCCCTCCACTTT.